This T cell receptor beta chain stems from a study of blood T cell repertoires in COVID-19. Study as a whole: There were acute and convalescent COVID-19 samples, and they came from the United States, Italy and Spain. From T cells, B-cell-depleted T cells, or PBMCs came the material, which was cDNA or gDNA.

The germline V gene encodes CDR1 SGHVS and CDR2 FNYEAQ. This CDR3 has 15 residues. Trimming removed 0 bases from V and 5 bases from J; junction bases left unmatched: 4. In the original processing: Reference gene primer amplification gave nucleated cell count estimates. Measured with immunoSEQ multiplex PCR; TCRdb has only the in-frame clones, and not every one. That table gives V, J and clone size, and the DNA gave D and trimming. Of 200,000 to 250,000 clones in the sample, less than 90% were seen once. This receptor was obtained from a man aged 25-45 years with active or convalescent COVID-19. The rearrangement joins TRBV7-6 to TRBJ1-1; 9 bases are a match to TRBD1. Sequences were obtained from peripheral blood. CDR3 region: CASSLADRGRTEAFF. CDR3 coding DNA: TGTGCCAGCAGCTTAGCAGACAGGGGGAGGACTGAAGCTTTCTTT.